The following is a TCR beta chain sequence with its context. The data derive from a study of blood T cell repertoires in COVID-19. As for the study in general: Researchers got acute and convalescent COVID-19 samples from the United States, Italy and Spain. In each case, the material was cDNA or gDNA derived from T cells, B-cell-depleted T cells, or PBMCs.

From germline, CDR1 is LNHDA and CDR2 SQIVND (reference sequence). Losses at the gene ends were 3 bases for V and 3 bases for J; bases not matched to a gene: 7. The CDR3 consists of 15 residues. The method was immunoSEQ multiplex PCR; TCRdb's version includes in-frame clones alone and lacks a portion of them. The sample records over 250,000 clones, 83% being singletons. Sequencing input: peripheral blood. This chain links TRBV19 with TRBJ2-7, with 8 nucleotides matching TRBD2. This clonotype was sampled from a woman in her fifties or sixties who had recovered from COVID-19. CDR3 DNA sequence: TGTGCCAGTAGTATTGCGGGGGGAGCCATCTACGAGCAGTACTTC. Protein product: CASSIAGGAIYEQYF.